These 14 T cell receptor beta chains were all obtained from the same sample, sequenced in a study of PD-L1 blockade in urothelial cancer. TCRdb's table, derived via immunoSEQ multiplex PCR, lists solely in-frame clones and lacks some. This table holds around 100,000 clones, around 90% found once. Time point reported: pretreatment peripheral blood. The sequences come from PBMCs, collected around atezolizumab (anti-PD-L1) treatment. These receptor sequences come from a man between 60 and 75 years old with urothelial cancer.

The chain is built from TRBV15 and TRBJ2-3; a possible D gene is TRBD1 (5 bases). This CDR3 has 15 residues. Per germline, CDR1 LNHNV and CDR2 YYDKDF (reference sequence). Trimming cost V 3 bases and J 2 bases, with 12 bases left between them. DNA for the CDR3: TGTGCCACCAGCAGCTCCCAGGGTTCCACAGATACGCAGTATTTT. Translation gives CATSSSQGSTDTQYF.

In the case of this clone: One end of the junction is discordant with germline, which a read error may explain. The rearrangement links TRBV6-1 to TRBJ2-1; possibly TRBD2 for D (8 bases). Looked up from germline, CDR1 is MNHNS and CDR2 is SASEGT. The CDR3 extends over 12 amino acids. The CDR3 spells CASRDNRGLGIF. CDR3 bases: TGTGCCAGCAGGGATAACAGGGGACTAGGAATCTTC.

This rearrangement joins TRBV28 to TRBJ1-5; no reliable D call. Germline V lookup: CDR1 MDHEN, CDR2 SYDVKM. Trimming took 2 bases from V and 2 from J, leaving 7 bases between them. CDR3 length: 14 residues. CDR3 nucleotide sequence: TGTGCCAGCAGTTTAATAGGAGGCAATCAGCCCCAGCATTTT. Its translation: CASSLIGGNQPQHF.

This clone has a single count. This chain links TRBV9 with TRBJ2-1; 8 bases map to TRBD2. This CDR3 has 14 residues. The V gene end was trimmed by 4 bases and the J gene end by 9 bases; junction bases not matched to a gene: 9. The V gene's germline CDR1 is SGDLS and CDR2 YYNGEE. The CDR3 sequence: CASSILSGNGEQFF. CDR3 nucleotide sequence: TGTGCCAGCAGCATCCTTAGCGGGAACGGTGAGCAGTTCTTC.

This clone was seen only a few times. The chain links TRBV4-1 to TRBJ2-3; 7 nucleotides match TRBD2. The CDR3 has 19 amino acids. V trimming: 0 bases; J trimming: 2 bases; junction bases outside the gene matches: 14. Germline V gives CDR1 MGHRA, CDR2 YSYEKL. CDR3 amino acids: CASSQDHLTSLADTDTQYF. For the CDR3, the DNA is TGCGCCAGCAGCCAAGACCACCTCACCAGTCTAGCGGACACAGATACGCAGTATTTT.

The genes are TRBV6-1 and TRBJ1-4; 9 bases map to TRBD1. V lost 3 bases, J lost 5 bases, and 4 bases stayed unmatched. Germline CDR1 is MNHNS and CDR2 is SASEGT. The CDR3 totals 15 residues. The CDR3 reads CASSEPGTGNEKLFF. For the CDR3, the DNA is TGTGCCAGCAGTGAGCCCGGGACAGGGAATGAAAAACTGTTTTTT.

The V gene is TRBV5-1, the J gene TRBJ1-5; TRBD1 matches 9 bases. Trimming at V came to 4 bases and at J to 6 bases, leaving 8 bases not matched to a gene. Germline lookup yields CDR1 SGHRS and CDR2 YFSETQ. The CDR3 consists of 15 residues. The CDR3, as DNA: TGCGCCAGCAGCGAGGAGGGACAGGGCGGTCAGCCCCAGCATTTT. This sequence encodes CASSEEGQGGQPQHF.

V and J are TRBV28 and TRBJ1-1; possibly TRBD1 for D (6 bases). The germline gives CDR1 MDHEN, CDR2 SYDVKM. The CDR3 has 15 amino acids. With 6 bases removed from V and 0 bases from J, the gap between germline ends came to 14 bases. CDR3 coding DNA: TGTGCCAGCAGCAGGGACACGGTCATGAACACTGAAGCTTTCTTT. Protein sequence: CASSRDTVMNTEAFF.

The chain recombines TRBV28 with TRBJ1-1; D not certain. V shed 5 bases and J shed 4 bases, with 8 bases lying between them. In germline, CDR1 is MDHEN, CDR2 SYDVKM. This CDR3 is built from 12 residues. For the CDR3, the DNA is TGTGCCAGCAGTCGGACTTTCACTGAAGCTTTCTTT. Amino acid sequence: CASSRTFTEAFF.

J is TRBJ2-2 and V is TRBV5-8; 7 nucleotides line up with TRBD2. Germline V CDR1 and CDR2: SGHTS, YDEGEE. The CDR3 is 15 amino acids. The trim removed 2 bases at V and 3 bases at J, leaving 4 bases unmatched. The CDR3 protein is CASSLFTSDTGELFF. CDR3 nucleotide sequence: TGTGCCAGCAGCTTATTCACTAGCGACACCGGGGAGCTGTTTTTT.

For the CDR3, the DNA is TGTGCCACCAGCAGAGAAGGGGGACACTATAGCAATCAGCCCCAGCATTTT. It codes for CATSREGGHYSNQPQHF. The chain joins TRBV15 to TRBJ1-5, with D perhaps TRBD1 (6 bases). The CDR3 totals 17 residues. CDR1 and CDR2 from the germline V gene are LNHNV and YYDKDF (reference sequence). The germline V and J ends were trimmed by 0 bases and 0 bases, with 12 bases remaining between them.

The DNA for the CDR3 is TGTGCCAGCAGCACCGGGACAGCGAACACCGGGGAGCTGTTTTTT. Protein sequence: CASSTGTANTGELFF. V usage is TRBV5-4 and J usage is TRBJ2-2; 7 positions agree with TRBD1. Germline V CDR1 and CDR2: SGHNT, YYREEE (reference sequence). V was clipped by 4 bases and J by 0 bases; unmatched bases: 3. The CDR3 is 15 residues long.

This chain uses TRBV19 with TRBJ2-7; 9 nucleotides line up with TRBD1. The V and J ends lost 7 bases and 1 base, in that order; junction bases with no gene match: 5. This CDR3 contains 14 residues. From germline, CDR1 is LNHDA and CDR2 SQIVND (reference sequence). The CDR3 DNA reads as TGTGCCAGTACCATGGGACAGGGATCCTACGAGCAGTACTTC. The encoded protein is CASTMGQGSYEQYF.

This clone showed up just a few times. The gene calls are TRBV25-1 and TRBJ2-2, with TRBD1 identical over 7 bases. The CDR3 is made up of 15 amino acids. Losses at the gene ends were 6 bases for V and 5 bases for J; bases not matched to a gene: 9. Germline CDR1 and CDR2: MGHDK and SYGVNS. DNA for the CDR3: TGTGCCAGCAGCGAACAGGGGCCGGGAACCGGGGAGCTGTTTTTT. This encodes CASSEQGPGTGELFF.